Presented here are 20 T cell receptor beta chains from one specimen sequenced in a study of cytomegalovirus exposure and HLA in healthy donors. PCR primers comprised 60 Vbeta and 13 Jbeta primers. The table came from immunoSEQ multiplex PCR; TCRdb's copy has only in-frame clones and leaves some out. The data show about 150,000 clones, around 74% seen once. Sequenced: PBMCs. These receptors originate from a young man in good health and CMV-seronegative.

The chain uses TRBV13 and TRBJ2-7, with D perhaps TRBD2 (7 bases). This CDR3 is 15 amino acids long. Germline V lookup: CDR1 PRHDT, CDR2 FYEKMQ (reference sequence). With 5 bases removed from V and 0 bases from J, the gap between germline ends came to 14 bases. The CDR3 loop is CASSVGGRFSYEQYF. The DNA for the CDR3 is TGTGCCAGCAGCGTCGGGGGGCGCTTCTCCTACGAGCAGTACTTC.

The V call is TRBV21-1, the J call TRBJ2-3; TRBD2, as called in the table, went unchecked against the DNA. TRBV21-1 is classified as a pseudogene. The CDR3 has 18 residues. The CDR3 is CASSQSWTSGNLTDTQYF. CDR3 in DNA: TGTGCCAGCAGCCAAAGCTGGACTAGCGGGAATCTGACAGATACGCAGTATTTT.

This clone appeared a few times. The chain joins TRBV6-4 to TRBJ2-1; 10 bases are shared with TRBD2. The CDR3 covers 15 residues. Trimming cost V 4 bases and J 6 bases; bases outside gene matches: 6. Germline values: CDR1 MRHNA, CDR2 SNTAGT. The CDR3 DNA reads TGTGCCAGCAGTGTAACTAGCGGGGAGTCCAATGAGCAGTTCTTC. Translated: CASSVTSGESNEQFF.

V is TRBV7-2 and J is TRBJ2-2, with D maybe TRBD2 (6 bases). In germline, CDR1 is SGHTA, CDR2 FQGNSA. CDR3 length equals 14 residues. Trimming left V 5 bases short and J 3 bases short, with 10 bases between. CDR3 DNA: TGTGCCAGCAGCACCGGGACTGACACCGGGGAGCTGTTTTTT. Translating gives CASSTGTDTGELFF.

The chain recombines TRBV7-9 with TRBJ2-5, with D perhaps matching TRBD2 (6 bases). The V and J ends lost 1 base and 11 bases respectively, with 20 bases between them. Germline V lookup: CDR1 SEHNR, CDR2 FQNEAQ (reference sequence). This CDR3 comprises 15 residues. CDR3 DNA sequence: TGTGCCAGCAGCTTAGGTGCGGGAAAAGCGAGGGAGCAGTACTTC. Its protein product is CASSLGAGKAREQYF. The full variable domain, completed using reference TRBV7-9 and TRBJ2-5, is DTGVSQNPRHKITKRGQNVTFRCDPISEHNRLYWYRQTLGQGPEFLTYFQNEAQLEKSRLLSDRFSAERPKGSFSTLEIQRTEQGDSAMYLCASSLGAGKAREQYFGPGTRLLVL.

As regards this clone: Other nucleotide sequences from this sample produce the same CDR3. V and J are TRBV4-3 and TRBJ1-5; D call uncertain. The CDR3 contains 13 residues. V was clipped by 0 bases and J by 6 bases, with 6 bases between them. Germline CDR1 LGHNA, CDR2 YSLEER. In nucleotides, the CDR3 is TGCGCCAGCAGCCAAGATGAGGGTCAGCCCCAGCATTTT. Translation: CASSQDEGQPQHF.

The chain couples TRBV7-8 to TRBJ2-7; 10 bases map to TRBD2. Losses at the gene ends were 4 bases for V and 4 bases for J; bases not matched to a gene: 7. CDR3 length: 15 amino acids. Germline CDR1 SGHVS, CDR2 FQNEAQ. The CDR3, as DNA: TGTGCCAGCAGCTCAAGAAGCGGGAGGGCGTACGAGCAGTACTTC. Translating gives CASSSRSGRAYEQYF.

This chain joins TRBV9 and TRBJ2-7; unclear D gene. V was cut by 4 bases and J by 3 bases, with 11 bases left in between. CDR3 length: 13 residues. Germline V gene sequence: CDR1 SGDLS, CDR2 YYNGEE. This chain's CDR3 is CASSPSWSYEQYF. CDR3 DNA sequence: TGTGCCAGCAGCCCGTCCTGGAGCTACGAGCAGTACTTC.

The chain carries TRBV6-6 and TRBJ2-5; 7 bases fit TRBD1. The CDR3 runs to 16 residues. The ends lost 2 bases at V and 2 bases at J; junction bases unmatched: 8. The germline CDR1 and CDR2 sequences are MNHNY and SVGAGI (reference sequence). In DNA form, the CDR3 reads TGTGCCAGCAGTTACCCCCGGGCAGGGGGACAAGAGACCCAGTACTTC. This encodes CASSYPRAGGQETQYF.

This clone was detected a few times. This rearrangement joins TRBV11-2 to TRBJ2-2, with D unclear. Germline CDR1 is SGHAT and CDR2 is FQNNGV. CDR3 length: 12 amino acids. The V gene lost 6 bases and the J gene lost 5 bases, with 7 bases spanning the gap. The CDR3 DNA reads as TGTGCCAGCAGGCTAGGTACCGGGGAGCTGTTTTTT. This sequence encodes CASRLGTGELFF.

The genes are TRBV5-8 and TRBJ2-2, with 8 bases identical to TRBD1. The J segment lost 4 bases and the V segment lost 3 bases, leaving 8 bases of the junction unmatched. This CDR3 comprises 16 residues. CDR1 and CDR2 (germline): SGHTS, YDEGEE. CDR3: CASSSLDRVGTGELFF. The CDR3 region has the DNA TGTGCCAGCAGCTCACTGGACAGGGTGGGCACCGGGGAGCTGTTTTTT. The variable domain in full, completed from reference TRBV5-8 and TRBJ2-2, reads EAGVTQSPTHLIKTRGQQATLRCSPISGHTSVYWYQQALGLGLQFLLWYDEGEERNRGNFPPRFSGRQFPNYSSELNVNALELEDSALYLCASSSLDRVGTGELFFGEGSRLTVL.

V usage is TRBV7-9 and J usage is TRBJ2-4; the D is unclear. The CDR3 contains 14 residues. From germline, CDR1 is SEHNR and CDR2 FQNEAQ (reference sequence). Trimming stripped 0 bases from V and 0 bases from J, with 3 bases between. CDR3 in amino acids: CASSLAAAKNIQYF. The DNA for the CDR3 is TGTGCCAGCAGCTTAGCAGCAGCCAAAAACATTCAGTACTTC.

This clone was observed a single time. This chain uses TRBV5-4 with TRBJ2-7, with 7 bases aligning to TRBD2. CDR3 length: 14 amino acids. Germline V CDR1 and CDR2: SGHNT, YYREEE (reference sequence). V shed 3 bases and J 3 bases; nucleotides not matched to a gene: 6. The CDR3 nucleotides are TGTGCCAGCAGCTACCGGGACTACAACTACGAGCAGTACTTC. It translates to CASSYRDYNYEQYF.

Only a few counts were recorded for this clone. The chain combines TRBV28 with TRBJ1-4; D is possibly TRBD1 (6 bases). V dropped 1 base and J dropped 0 bases, with 9 bases sitting between them. The V gene's germline CDR1 is MDHEN and CDR2 SYDVKM. CDR3 size: 16 residues. CDR3 sequence (DNA): TGTGCCAGCAGTTTATTGGGGGCCGCAACTAATGAAAAACTGTTTTTT. Protein sequence: CASSLLGAATNEKLFF.

A single count supports this clone. This rearrangement joins TRBV19 to TRBJ2-7; the D gene is possibly TRBD2 (5 bases). The CDR3 covers 11 residues. Germline CDR1 and CDR2: LNHDA and SQIVND (reference sequence). V shed 10 bases and J shed 3 bases, with 10 bases lying between them. CDR3 protein: CAKTGFYEQYF. Written as DNA, the CDR3 is TGTGCCAAGACGGGGTTCTACGAGCAGTACTTC.

This clone was detected only a few times. This chain links TRBV4-3 with TRBJ2-7; 7 bases map to TRBD1. Germline assignment: CDR1 LGHNA and CDR2 YSLEER. The length of the CDR3 is 14 residues. The ends lost 0 bases at V and 5 bases at J; junction bases unmatched: 4. DNA of the CDR3: TGCGCCAGCAGCCAAGATCGGCAGGGGGACGAGCAGTACTTC. It translates to CASSQDRQGDEQYF.

This chain links TRBV4-1 with TRBJ2-5; D possibly corresponds to TRBD2 (6 bases). Trimming took 1 base from V and 5 from J, leaving 14 bases between them. From germline, CDR1 is MGHRA and CDR2 YSYEKL. This CDR3 spans 15 amino acids. CDR3 amino acids: CASSQVRGEGETQYF. CDR3 nucleotide sequence: TGCGCCAGCAGCCAAGTCCGCGGGGAAGGGGAGACCCAGTACTTC.

The J gene is TRBJ2-3, the V gene TRBV7-6, with D possibly matching TRBD2 (5 bases). The germline V gene has CDR1 SGHVS and CDR2 FNYEAQ. V was clipped by 1 base and J by 4 bases, with 6 bases between them. The CDR3 is 13 amino acids. CDR3 protein: CASSLGGPDTQYF. CDR3 coding DNA: TGTGCCAGCAGCTTAGGAGGGCCAGATACGCAGTATTTT.

The CDR3 coding sequence is TGTGCCAGCAGACCGAGACGGAGCTCCTACAATGAGCAGTTCTTC. It codes for CASRPRRSSYNEQFF. The chain uses TRBV5-8 and TRBJ2-1; D is unresolved. CDR1 is SGHTS, CDR2 YDEGEE, per germline. V shed 5 bases and J shed 0 bases, with 12 bases lying between them. This CDR3 has 15 amino acids.

V gene TRBV28 combines with J gene TRBJ1-1, with a tentative D call TRBD1 (5 bases). Looked up from germline, CDR1 is MDHEN and CDR2 is SYDVKM. V was cut by 3 bases and J by 7 bases, with 15 bases left in between. CDR3 size: 14 residues. The CDR3 DNA sequence: TGTGCCAGCAGTTTCGTCGGAGGGGACGTTGAAGCTTTCTTT. It yields the protein CASSFVGGDVEAFF.